These 30 T cell receptor beta chains came from one sample sequenced in a study of regulatory T cells in long-lasting Graves disease. The time point was: newly diagnosed GD, antithyroid drugs for less than 3 months. Preparation of the TCR library used RNA extracted from PBMCs. With iRepertoire HTBI primers and Arm-PCR of CDR3 regions, TCR beta libraries were built. TCRdb redid the calling of the multiplex PCR reads with MiXCR, one entry per CDR3 protein. The sample has about 440,000 distinct CDR3 sequences, about 15% seen once; the top ten hold 16%. These data were also reused for a study on T cells in Graves' hyperthyroidism and ophthalmopathy.

This specimen consisted of peripheral blood mononuclear cells (PBMCs), obtained at new diagnosis, from a patient treated with antithyroid drugs. These receptors all stem from a woman younger than 45 with Graves disease.

With respect to this clonotype: A clone one base away is much larger, so this may be a read error. The final CDR3 position lacks the conserved phenylalanine or tryptophan, pointing to a likely read error. The rearrangement joins TRBV30 to TRBJ2-4; D may be TRBD1 (6 bases). V was shortened by 2 bases and J by 0 bases, with 8 bases between the two germline ends. Germline V gene data show CDR1 as GTSNPN and CDR2 as SVGIG (reference sequence). The CDR3 loop spans 14 amino acids. The CDR3 protein is CAWSKGGAKNIQYS. As DNA, the CDR3 is TGTGCCTGGAGTAAAGGGGGAGCCAAAAACATTCAGTACTCC.

The chain couples TRBV5-1 to TRBJ1-2; D remains ambiguous. The CDR3 runs to 14 residues. CDR1 and CDR2 (germline): SGHRS, YFSETQ. The V and J ends lost 7 bases and 6 bases respectively, with 19 bases between them. CDR3 bases: TGCGCCAGCGGTCCCGCAGGCCGATTTAATGGCTACACCTTC. It translates to CASGPAGRFNGYTF.

This clonotype was detected only a few times. The J gene is TRBJ2-1, the V gene TRBV19, with 9 bases lining up with TRBD2. Trimming took 3 bases from V and 8 from J; bases not matched to a gene: 11. The germline V gene has CDR1 LNHDA and CDR2 SQIVND (reference sequence). This CDR3 comprises 16 residues. The chain's CDR3 is CASSMAGGRALDEQFF. In nucleotides, the CDR3 is TGTGCCAGTAGTATGGCTGGCGGGAGGGCCCTCGATGAGCAGTTCTTC.

This clonotype was seen ten or more times. The chain combines TRBV20-1 with TRBJ2-3; D gene uncertain. The V and J ends lost 0 bases and 2 bases respectively, with 12 bases between them. The CDR3 spans 15 residues. The germline V gene has CDR1 DFQATT and CDR2 SNEGSKA (reference sequence). CDR3 bases: TGCAGTGCTAGAGATCGCCGGAGTTCCACAGATACGCAGTATTTT. It yields the protein CSARDRRSSTDTQYF.

This clonotype came up many times. The chain is built from TRBV20-1 and TRBJ2-7; D gene ambiguous. CDR1 and CDR2 (germline): DFQATT, SNEGSKA (reference sequence). Deletions cut 5 bases from V and 3 bases from J, with 20 bases between. This CDR3 has 15 residues. CDR3 bases: TGCAGTGCTCAAACAACTTCGGGCGGTGTCTACGAGCAGTACTTC. Its translation: CSAQTTSGGVYEQYF.

There are many counts of this clonotype. This chain connects TRBV11-2 to TRBJ2-5, with D perhaps being TRBD1 or TRBD2 (5 bases each). The CDR3 loop spans 17 amino acids. Germline CDR1 SGHAT, CDR2 FQNNGV. V was shortened by 0 bases and J by 3 bases, with 17 bases between the two germline ends. The DNA for the CDR3 is TGTGCCAGCAGCTTAGAACTTCAGCTCCGGGGCAAAGAGACCCAGTACTTC. Translated: CASSLELQLRGKETQYF.

At least ten counts were recorded for this clonotype. This chain joins TRBV12-3 or TRBV12-4 and TRBJ2-5, with 9 positions matching TRBD2. The J segment lost 4 bases and the V segment lost 1 base, leaving 19 bases of the junction unmatched. The CDR3 is 20 residues long. CDR3 region: CASSLDPWGSGRRMSETQYF. The DNA of the CDR3 is TGTGCCAGCAGTTTAGACCCCTGGGGTAGCGGGAGACGGATGTCAGAGACCCAGTACTTC.

J is TRBJ2-1 and V is TRBV19; 13 bases fit TRBD2. The germline CDR1 and CDR2 sequences are LNHDA and SQIVND (reference sequence). V shed 5 bases and J 10 bases; nucleotides not matched to a gene: 8. CDR3 length equals 15 residues. The CDR3 nucleotides read TGTGCCAGTAGTCTAAGGACTAGCGGGAGAGGGGAGCAGTTCTTC. Translated: CASSLRTSGRGEQFF.

This clonotype was seen a few times. The CDR3 DNA reads as TGTGCCAGCAGCTTAGGGACTACCAACTATGGCTACACCTTC. Translating it yields CASSLGTTNYGYTF. The chain carries TRBV7-9 and TRBJ1-2; D gene ambiguous. Trimming cost V 1 base and J 2 bases, with 8 bases left between them. The CDR3 spans 14 residues. Germline assignment: CDR1 SEHNR and CDR2 FQNEAQ (reference sequence).

V usage is TRBV3-1 and J usage is TRBJ2-3; 11 bases fit TRBD1. This CDR3 has 14 residues. The germline CDR1 and CDR2 sequences are LGHDT and YNNKEL (reference sequence). V lost 4 bases, J lost 7 bases, and 4 bases stayed unmatched. The chain's CDR3 is CASSPGQGANTQYF. DNA of the CDR3: TGTGCCAGCAGCCCTGGACAGGGGGCGAATACGCAGTATTTT.

In this sample, this clonotype turned up a few times. The genes are TRBV3-1 and TRBJ1-5; 7 bases line up with TRBD1. J was trimmed by 4 bases and V by 1 base; bases with no gene match: 7. The CDR3 length is 16 residues. CDR1 and CDR2 (germline): LGHDT, YNNKEL (reference sequence). The CDR3 coding sequence is TGTGCCAGCAGCCAAGCCAACAGGGGCCGAAATCAGCCCCAGCATTTT. It yields the protein CASSQANRGRNQPQHF.

This clonotype was counted at least ten times. This sequence joins TRBV6-5 and TRBJ2-5; the D gene is possibly TRBD2 (5 bases). There are 13 residues in the CDR3. V gave up 2 bases and J gave up 4 bases, with 8 bases separating them. Germline V gene lookup returns CDR1 MNHEY and CDR2 SVGAGI. CDR3 coding DNA: TGTGCCAGCAGTTACCGAGAGGGAGAGACCCAGTACTTC. Translated, it gives CASSYREGETQYF.

This clonotype was seen ten or more times. The chain links TRBV2 to TRBJ1-2, with D perhaps TRBD1 (6 bases). This CDR3 spans 16 amino acids. Deletions cut 4 bases from V and 0 bases from J, with 15 bases between. Germline values: CDR1 SNHLY, CDR2 FYNNEI. The CDR3 coding sequence is TGTGCCAGCAGTGGAACCCGGACAGAGACTAACTATGGCTACACCTTC. It encodes CASSGTRTETNYGYTF. The variable domain in full, with the rest retrieved from reference TRBV2 and TRBJ1-2, is EPEVTQTPSHQVTQMGQEVILRCVPISNHLYFYWYRQILGQKVEFLVSFYNNEISEKSEIFDDQFSVERPDGSNFTLKIRSTKLEDSAMYFCASSGTRTETNYGYTFGSGTRLTVV.

A few counts support this clonotype. This chain connects TRBV5-1 to TRBJ2-5; D may be TRBD2 (5 bases). The CDR3 is 15 amino acids. Germline-derived CDR1 and CDR2 are SGHRS and YFSETQ. V dropped 3 bases and J dropped 2 bases, with 14 bases sitting between them. The CDR3: CASSWTSTVQETQYF. The CDR3 DNA reads as TGCGCCAGCAGCTGGACTTCTACCGTGCAAGAGACCCAGTACTTC.

J is TRBJ2-7 and V is TRBV19; possibly TRBD2 for D (5 bases). V lost 7 bases and J lost 7, with 26 bases in between. Germline V gene data show CDR1 as LNHDA and CDR2 as SQIVND (reference sequence). This CDR3 has 16 residues. The CDR3 DNA follows: TGTGCCAGTACCCAGGCGAGCGGTCGAACCTACAATGAGCAGTACTTC. It codes for CASTQASGRTYNEQYF.

This sequence joins TRBV3-1 and TRBJ2-4, with 14 bases identical to TRBD2. V trimming: 2 bases; J trimming: 8 bases; junction bases outside the gene matches: 8. CDR1 is LGHDT and CDR2 is YNNKEL in the germline V gene (reference sequence). The CDR3 is 17 residues long. The CDR3 sequence: CASSQPGTSGSSYIQYF. The CDR3 DNA is TGTGCCAGCAGCCAACCTGGGACTAGCGGGAGTTCATACATTCAGTACTTC.

This clonotype occurred many times. V gene TRBV3-1 combines with J gene TRBJ2-3; no clear D. V lost 3 bases to trimming and J lost 6 bases, with 16 bases between them. Looked up from germline, CDR1 is LGHDT and CDR2 is YNNKEL (reference sequence). The CDR3 has 15 amino acids. This CDR3 is CASSHTRLRVDTQYF. Here the CDR3 DNA reads TGTGCCAGCAGCCACACGAGACTGAGAGTGGATACGCAGTATTTT.

This clonotype was seen only a few times. This chain joins TRBV13 and TRBJ2-1, with D maybe TRBD2 (5 bases). CDR3 length: 12 amino acids. V shed 5 bases and J shed 8 bases, with 10 bases lying between them. Germline assignment: CDR1 PRHDT and CDR2 FYEKMQ (reference sequence). This CDR3 is CASSTLGDEQFF. The CDR3 DNA reads TGTGCCAGCAGCACCCTCGGGGATGAGCAGTTCTTC.

This clonotype occurred many times. The V and J genes are TRBV30 and TRBJ2-3; D unresolved. The CDR3 is 11 amino acids. Germline lookup yields CDR1 GTSNPN and CDR2 SVGIG (reference sequence). Trimming took off 3 bases at V and 3 bases at J, with 4 bases between the two ends. The chain's CDR3 is CAWSATDTQYF. Here the CDR3 DNA reads TGTGCCTGGAGCGCGACAGATACGCAGTATTTT.

This clonotype was picked up a small number of times. The chain is built from TRBV12-3 or TRBV12-4 and TRBJ1-2; D unresolved. Trimming shortened V by 4 bases and J by 1 base, and 13 bases separated the two germline ends. CDR3 length: 15 amino acids. The CDR3 is CASSSGRTLNYGYTF. In nucleotides, the CDR3 is TGTGCCAGCAGTTCCGGCAGGACCCTTAACTATGGCTACACCTTC.

This clonotype was picked up one time. A much larger clone sits a single nucleotide away, making a read error possible. This rearrangement joins TRBV7-9 to TRBJ2-1, with D unclear. V gave up 2 bases and J gave up 5 bases, with 10 bases separating them. CDR3 size: 14 residues. The germline V gene encodes CDR1 SEHNR and CDR2 FQNEAQ (reference sequence). CDR3 loop: CASSLLHSHNEQFF. CDR3 nucleotides: TGTGCCAGCAGCTTATTACATTCCCACAATGAGCAGTTCTTC.

This clonotype was seen many times. The chain has TRBV5-1 and TRBJ2-5; TRBD1 matches 7 bases. Trimming took 1 base from V and 5 from J; bases not matched to a gene: 8. Germline CDR1 reads SGHRS; CDR2 reads YFSETQ. The CDR3 is 15 residues long. CDR3 bases: TGCGCCAGCAGCTTGAACAGGGGCCCGGGGGAGACCCAGTACTTC. It codes for CASSLNRGPGETQYF.

This clonotype has more than one count but fewer than ten. V usage is TRBV20-1 and J usage is TRBJ2-1; TRBD2 aligns across 8 bases. The CDR3 is 15 amino acids. Per germline, CDR1 DFQATT and CDR2 SNEGSKA (reference sequence). Trimming removed 5 bases from V and 9 bases from J; junction bases left unmatched: 15. CDR3: CSALRAREGGGEQFF. The DNA for the CDR3 is TGCAGTGCTCTCCGCGCCCGGGAGGGCGGGGGTGAGCAGTTCTTC.

In its sample, this clonotype was seen many times. The chain has TRBV5-1 and TRBJ1-1; the D is unclear. The CDR3 length is 16 residues. Between the trimmed V and J ends, which lost 0 bases and 10 bases, there was a span of 22 bases. Germline V gives CDR1 SGHRS, CDR2 YFSETQ. CDR3 sequence: CASSLDPTPERTAAFF. The CDR3 nucleotides read TGCGCCAGCAGCTTGGATCCTACCCCCGAGCGGACCGCAGCTTTCTTT. Using reference TRBV5-1 and TRBJ1-1 for the parts outside the CDR3, the full variable domain is KAGVTQTPRYLIKTRGQQVTLSCSPISGHRSVSWYQQTPGQGLQFLFEYFSETQRNKGNFPGRFSGRQFSNSRSEMNVSTLELGDSALYLCASSLDPTPERTAAFFGQGTRLTVV.

This clonotype was picked up a small number of times. The chain links TRBV15 to TRBJ2-1; D unresolved. V lost 4 bases and J 7 bases, leaving 5 bases between the germline ends. CDR1 is LNHNV, CDR2 YYDKDF, per germline (reference sequence). The CDR3 has 11 residues. CDR3 DNA sequence: TGTGCCACCAGCATTGAGAATGAGCAGTTCTTC. It is translated as CATSIENEQFF.

The chain has TRBV19 and TRBJ1-2; D is uncertain. The CDR3 sequence is 14 residues long. Germline CDR1 LNHDA, CDR2 SQIVND (reference sequence). Between the trimmed V and J ends, which lost 5 bases and 3 bases, there was a span of 13 bases. Written as DNA, the CDR3 is TGTGCCAGTAGTGTCACTCGGGTAGACTATGGCTACACCTTC. Protein sequence: CASSVTRVDYGYTF.

This clonotype was seen a few times. V usage is TRBV9 and J usage is TRBJ1-6; D is undetermined. There are 14 residues in the CDR3. Germline CDR1 SGDLS, CDR2 YYNGEE. Trimming stripped 0 bases from V and 10 bases from J, with 11 bases between. This CDR3 reads CASSVGGVRSPLHF. As DNA, the CDR3 is TGTGCCAGCAGCGTAGGGGGAGTCCGATCACCCCTCCACTTT.

CDR3 loop: CSARLGGIEQYF. The CDR3, as DNA: TGCAGTGCTAGACTCGGGGGTATCGAGCAGTACTTC. The chain employs TRBV20-1 and TRBJ2-7; possible D gene TRBD2, 6 bases. Germline CDR1 and CDR2: DFQATT and SNEGSKA (reference sequence). This CDR3 has 12 residues. Trimming removed 2 bases from V and 6 bases from J, with 11 bases in between.

Ten or more counts support this clonotype. The chain has TRBV9 and TRBJ1-1, with no clear D. Germline loops: CDR1 SGDLS, CDR2 YYNGEE. The CDR3 totals 13 residues. The V and J ends lost 3 bases and 2 bases respectively, with 8 bases between them. The CDR3 DNA reads as TGTGCCAGCAGCGCCCGGGCTAACACTGAAGCTTTCTTT. Its protein product is CASSARANTEAFF.

This rearrangement joins TRBV28 to TRBJ2-3, with TRBD1 as a possible D gene (7 bases). V gave up 4 bases and J gave up 6 bases, with 20 bases separating them. The CDR3 is 16 amino acids. Germline V lookup: CDR1 MDHEN, CDR2 SYDVKM. The CDR3, as DNA: TGTGCCAGCAGTTGGGGTGGAGGGGGCCTTCTGGATACGCAGTATTTT. Translating gives CASSWGGGGLLDTQYF.